These 13 T cell receptor beta chains originate from one sample sequenced in a study of response to subunit inactivated influenza vaccine. TCRdb re-called the RT-PCR reads through MiXCR, storing one row per CDR3 protein. The sample lists under 550,000 distinct CDR3 sequences, more than 7% occurring once. The source material was PBMCs from blood, sampled around 25 months after vaccination. The receptors come from a man aged 50-75 years who received an inactivated influenza vaccine.

This clonotype was recorded many times. The chain is built from TRBV14 and TRBJ1-2; 9 bases are shared with TRBD1. J gave up 5 bases and V 0 bases, and 4 bases lay outside the gene matches. Germline V gives CDR1 SGHDN, CDR2 FVKESK. This CDR3 has 15 amino acids. CDR3 region: CASSQEQGAWYGYTF. CDR3 bases: TGTGCCAGCAGCCAAGAACAGGGGGCATGGTATGGCTACACCTTC.

The V and J genes are TRBV7-2 and TRBJ1-4; D is perhaps TRBD1 (5 bases). Germline lookup yields CDR1 SGHTA and CDR2 FQGNSA. The germline V and J ends were trimmed by 4 bases and 4 bases, with 13 bases remaining between them. The CDR3 runs to 15 residues. CDR3 sequence reads: CASSSFDSFNEKLFF. In DNA form, the CDR3 reads TGTGCCAGCAGCTCCTTTGACAGTTTTAATGAAAAACTGTTTTTT.

This clonotype was detected ten times or more. The chain combines TRBV24-1 with TRBJ2-1, with D perhaps TRBD2 (5 bases). This CDR3 has 12 amino acids. V was shortened by 1 base and J by 10 bases, with 7 bases between the two germline ends. CDR1 and CDR2 (germline): KGHDR, SFDVKD. The CDR3 coding sequence is TGTGCCACCAGTGATTTCTCGGGAGAGCAGTTCTTC. Translating it yields CATSDFSGEQFF.

This clonotype was picked up a small number of times. The gene calls are TRBV11-2 and TRBJ2-1; D ambiguous. The germline V gene has CDR1 SGHAT and CDR2 FQNNGV. The CDR3 loop spans 15 amino acids. Trimming removed 4 bases from V and 4 bases from J, with 14 bases in between. The chain's CDR3 is CASSSPGFRYNEQFF. The CDR3 DNA reads as TGTGCCAGCAGCTCGCCTGGATTCCGATACAATGAGCAGTTCTTC.

This clonotype appeared a few times. The chain employs TRBV5-1 and TRBJ1-5; a possible D gene is TRBD1 (6 bases). V was pared by 0 bases and J by 8 bases, with 24 bases between. The CDR3 is 18 amino acids. Germline assignment: CDR1 SGHRS and CDR2 YFSETQ. CDR3 DNA: TGCGCCAGCAGCTTGGGAGCGGGAGACAGGCGGGTGTCGGAGCCCCAGCATTTT. Translated, it gives CASSLGAGDRRVSEPQHF.

This clonotype was recorded many times. The chain has TRBV6-5 and TRBJ1-6; D unclear. With 0 bases removed from V and 6 bases from J, the gap between germline ends came to 12 bases. The CDR3 is 16 residues long. Germline V gene lookup returns CDR1 MNHEY and CDR2 SVGAGI. The CDR3 loop is CASSYSRSLSNSPLHF. The CDR3 nucleotides are TGTGCCAGCAGTTACTCCCGGAGTTTAAGTAATTCACCCCTCCACTTT.

This clonotype was seen a handful of times. This sequence joins TRBV20-1 and TRBJ2-2; TRBD2 matches 14 bases. Germline V CDR1 and CDR2: DFQATT, SNEGSKA (reference sequence). The CDR3 is 16 amino acids. V shed 5 bases and J 6 bases; nucleotides not matched to a gene: 8. The CDR3 bases are TGCAGTGCTGGCCCGGGACTAGCGGGAGCTCCCGGGGAGCTGTTTTTT. Amino acids: CSAGPGLAGAPGELFF.

This clonotype showed up just a few times. The gene calls are TRBV19 and TRBJ1-2; perhaps TRBD1 as D (5 bases). The germline V gene encodes CDR1 LNHDA and CDR2 SQIVND (reference sequence). The V end lost 4 bases, the J end lost 1 base, and 13 bases lay between the germline ends. CDR3 length equals 15 residues. The CDR3 reads CASSRSQGGNYGYTF. In nucleotides, the CDR3 is TGTGCCAGTAGTAGGTCGCAGGGCGGTAACTATGGCTACACCTTC.

The chain recombines TRBV28 with TRBJ2-5, with D possibly being TRBD2 (5 bases). The CDR3 length is 15 residues. Germline V gene data show CDR1 as MDHEN and CDR2 as SYDVKM. Trimming shortened V by 3 bases and J by 2 bases, and 13 bases separated the two germline ends. CDR3 protein: CASSFGAAAQETQYF. The CDR3 region has the DNA TGTGCCAGCAGTTTCGGTGCAGCGGCGCAAGAGACCCAGTACTTC.

This clonotype came up a few times. The chain combines TRBV2 with TRBJ1-1, with a weak D call TRBD1 (6 bases). V lost 4 bases and J 2 bases, leaving 11 bases between the germline ends. CDR1 and CDR2 (germline): SNHLY, FYNNEI. The CDR3 consists of 14 residues. Here the CDR3 reads CASSVGAGNTEAFF. CDR3 in DNA: TGTGCCAGCAGTGTGGGGGCGGGAAACACTGAAGCTTTCTTT.

This clonotype was counted many times. J is TRBJ2-7 and V is TRBV20-1, with 10 bases aligning to TRBD1. The trim removed 3 bases at V and 5 bases at J, leaving 10 bases unmatched. This CDR3 spans 15 amino acids. CDR1 and CDR2 from the germline V gene are DFQATT and SNEGSKA (reference sequence). The CDR3 protein is CSARATSGTGDEQYF. The CDR3 nucleotides are TGCAGTGCTAGGGCTACTTCCGGGACAGGGGACGAGCAGTACTTC.

This clonotype occurred many times. The chain uses TRBV5-1 and TRBJ1-1, with D uncertain. The germline V gene encodes CDR1 SGHRS and CDR2 YFSETQ. This CDR3 has 13 residues. V gave up 3 bases and J gave up 1 base, with 7 bases separating them. The CDR3 loop is CASSSDGNTEAFF. The DNA for the CDR3 is TGCGCCAGCAGCTCGGACGGGAACACTGAAGCTTTCTTT.

V and J are TRBV7-2 and TRBJ2-1, with TRBD1 matching 7 bases. The CDR3 is made up of 15 amino acids. Per germline, CDR1 SGHTA and CDR2 FQGNSA. V lost 3 bases and J lost 7; bases outside the gene matches: 9. CDR3 nucleotides: TGTGCCAGCAGCTTTAACCCTCTGACAGGGAATGAGCAGTTCTTC. This translates into CASSFNPLTGNEQFF.